The T cell receptor (beta chain) under discussion was sequenced for a study of T cell responses to AZD1222 COVID-19 vaccine. Worth noting for this clone: The antigen remains unidentified.

Points from the study as a whole: At study baseline, merely six AZD1222 recipients were seropositive. Distributed over spike, vaccine-associated CD4 TCRs predominated at 160-218 and 743-854.

In germline, CDR1 is SGHRS, CDR2 YFSETQ. This CDR3 is built from 13 residues. Trimming removed 0 bases from V and 8 bases from J, with 11 bases in between. Only in-frame clones appear in the TCRdb table, and some are missing; sequencing was by immunoSEQ multiplex PCR. The repertoire includes tens of thousands of clones, around nine tenths of them detected once, and around 4.4% sits in the top ten. The V and J genes are TRBV5-1 and TRBJ1-1, with D possibly TRBD1 on 6 matching bases. This specimen consisted of peripheral blood, obtained 28 days after the second dose of the MenACWY control vaccine. The sequence came from an adult who received the MenACWY meningococcal vaccine as a control. CDR3 sequence (DNA): TGCGCCAGCAGCTTGGGGACCACAGGGGAAGCTTTCTTT. Translating it yields CASSLGTTGEAFF.